These 4 T cell receptor beta chains originate from one sample sequenced in a study of T-cell memory formation after mild COVID-19. From the 5' RACE reads, TCRdb called clonotypes with MiXCR, one entry per CDR3 protein. The profile covers about 470,000 distinct CDR3 sequences, with 18% appearing a single time and around an eighth taken by the ten largest. The material sequenced was PBMCs or a T cell subset sorted from them (not recorded which). These receptors were collected from an adult woman who had mild COVID-19 (a few samples of this study predate the infection). Cell type and time point are not known.

The V call is TRBV5-5, the J call TRBJ2-5; TRBD2 is a possible D gene (6 bases). Trimming cost V 7 bases and J 0 bases, with 16 bases left between them. The CDR3 loop spans 15 amino acids. Germline V gene sequence: CDR1 SGHKS, CDR2 YYEKEE (reference sequence). For the CDR3, the DNA is TGTGCCAGCCTCATGAGGCCTAGCGACCAAGAGACCCAGTACTTC. It translates to CASLMRPSDQETQYF.

This clonotype was seen at least ten times. The chain couples TRBV19 to TRBJ2-7; TRBD2 might be the D (6 bases). V lost 5 bases and J lost 6, with 20 bases in between. Per the germline V gene, CDR1 is LNHDA and CDR2 is SQIVND (reference sequence). The CDR3 length is 15 residues. This CDR3 is CASSAEGRVRGEQYF. Here the CDR3 DNA reads TGTGCCAGTAGTGCGGAGGGGCGGGTAAGGGGCGAGCAGTACTTC.

The J gene is TRBJ2-7, the V gene TRBV24-1; 10 nucleotides match TRBD1. This CDR3 region has 15 residues. Germline V gives CDR1 KGHDR, CDR2 SFDVKD. V gave up 5 bases and J gave up 4 bases; unmatched junction bases: 7. CDR3 residues: CATSATGTGAYEQYF. CDR3 nucleotides: TGTGCCACCAGTGCTACCGGGACAGGGGCTTACGAGCAGTACTTC.

This chain connects TRBV7-9 to TRBJ1-2, with D tentatively TRBD1 (5 bases). CDR1 SEHNR and CDR2 FQNEAQ come from the germline V gene (reference sequence). The V gene lost 7 bases and the J gene lost 1 base, with 19 bases spanning the gap. The CDR3 spans 16 residues. The CDR3 here is CASTPPIYRFNYGYTF. CDR3 nucleotides: TGTGCCAGCACTCCCCCAATTTACAGGTTTAACTATGGCTACACCTTC.